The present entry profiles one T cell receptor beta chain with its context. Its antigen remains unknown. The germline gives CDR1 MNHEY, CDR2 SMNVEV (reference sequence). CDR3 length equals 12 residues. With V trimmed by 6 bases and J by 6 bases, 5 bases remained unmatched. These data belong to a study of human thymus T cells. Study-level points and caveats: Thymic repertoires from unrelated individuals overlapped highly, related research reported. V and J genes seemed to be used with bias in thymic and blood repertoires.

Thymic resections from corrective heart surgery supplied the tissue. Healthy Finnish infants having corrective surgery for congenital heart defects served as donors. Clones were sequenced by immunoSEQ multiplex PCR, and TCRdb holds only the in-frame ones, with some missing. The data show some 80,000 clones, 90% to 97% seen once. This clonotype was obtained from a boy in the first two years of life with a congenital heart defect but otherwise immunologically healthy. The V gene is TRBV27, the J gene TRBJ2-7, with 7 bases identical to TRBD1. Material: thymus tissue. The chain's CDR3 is CASSITGAEQYF. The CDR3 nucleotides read TGTGCCAGCAGCATCACAGGGGCCGAGCAGTACTTC.